This TCR beta chain was captured by sequencing in a study of T cells in Graves' hyperthyroidism and ophthalmopathy (dated by TCRdb to between 2019 and 2020). Regarding the study in general: Peripheral blood was collected at initial diagnosis, before any treatment. The 95 to 100 discovery patients were divided at random into training and test sets in a 7:3 ratio. Thyroid tissue and blood T-cell repertoires from six Graves' hyperthyroidism patients were also compared in the study. To identify TCR V-J signatures that set the groups apart, the researchers used a discovery cohort of 90 to 100 patients, made up of 40 to 45 with Graves' ophthalmopathy and some 56 with stable Graves' hyperthyroidism. According to the paper, TCR Vbeta CDR3 sequencing was carried out on roughly 130 peripheral blood samples, which came from about 45 ophthalmopathy, about 75 hyperthyroidism and about 17 progressor patients. Prospective prediction of ophthalmopathy was tested in an independent validation cohort consisting of under 20 hyperthyroidism patients and around 16 patients who later progressed to ophthalmopathy. After sampling, hyperthyroidism patients received methimazole starting at 30 mg daily, and ophthalmopathy patients received high-dose intravenous methylprednisolone. On the study overall, not on this receptor specifically: No statistical method was used to fix the sample size in advance, and group allocation was not hidden from the investigators. Most expanded thyroid clonotypes (frequency above 0.001) were also detected in blood, a finding suggesting that blood repertoires may reflect thyroid immune responses. In validation, progression to ophthalmopathy was predicted by the model with almost 71% sensitivity and around 76% specificity, a median of approximately 7.1 months before onset. Ophthalmopathy was separated from stable hyperthyroidism by a 13 V-J signature model, with approximately 86% sensitivity and about 81% specificity obtained in cross-validation and 80%/75% obtained in testing.

A patient counted as having stable Graves' hyperthyroidism if no progression to ophthalmopathy occurred over 18 months of follow-up. Hyperthyroidism patients were aged 18 to 65 years and newly diagnosed, with disease duration of less than 2 months. The study excluded patients with uncontrolled infections, other autoimmune diseases, pregnancy or lactation. Diagnoses relied on clinical symptoms, serum thyroxine and TRAb, thyroid ultrasound and orbital computed tomography. PBMCs were separated from roughly 10 ml of fresh peripheral blood using Ficoll-Paque density gradient centrifugation. Total RNA was extracted with Trizol reagent, and quality was checked on an Agilent 2100 Bioanalyzer. Reading from cysteine to phenylalanine, the CDR3 counts 12 amino acids. Only CDR3 DNA remains: 36 bases, in frame from the first base. Between the V and J ends, shortened by 9 bases and 2 bases respectively, the junction contains 9 bases.

This clonotype was recorded many times. No antigen is known for it. Per-base qualities were not stored, and no clone one base away is much larger. The TCR beta CDR3 regions were amplified from RNA transcripts. The TCR CDR3 was subjected to a first round of RT-PCR using the HTBI primer set and the Qiagen OneStep RT-PCR kit. A second multiplex PCR round built the libraries, followed by size selection and purification. The libraries were sequenced on an Illumina HiSeq2000 using paired-end 100 bp reads. The study's processing was this. SOAPnuke was used to process the raw data, removing reads that contained adapters or uncalled bases, had a mean Phred below 15, or lacked an exact match to the constant primer or identifier. COPE v1.2.5 was used to merge high-quality paired reads, and clonotypes were defined as unique nucleotide sequences. MiTCR v1.1 was used to align clonotypes to the IMGT TRBV, TRBD and TRBJ reference segments. Analysis was restricted to V-J combinations with a frequency above 0.0001, which covered 99.2% of repertoires. A TCS score was defined as the ratio between F50 (clonal expansion) and ExV (chaos), using BLOSUM62-based TCRdist between CDR3 peptides within each V-J. Welch's t-statistics and random forest reduced around 510 V-J features to 13, which were used in a naive Bayes classifier (R e1071). TCRdb reprocessing: public reads trimmed at Q25 with fastp, clones called with MiXCR, in-frame beta chains kept. Each entry merges the rows of one CDR3 protein and shows their most common DNA and genes. For this entry, the V and J calls and clone size follow TCRdb and not the study's own pipeline. The table for this sample lists around 690,000 distinct CDR3 sequences; approximately 15% of them were counted only once. The ten biggest clones cover around 15% of the sample.

The sequencing input was blood. The chain is made from TRBV12-3 or TRBV12-4 and TRBJ2-3; a weak D assignment points to TRBD1 (5 bases agree). The origin of this receptor is a man aged 50 to 60 with Graves' hyperthyroidism. CDR3 protein: CASQGVTDTQYF. At the DNA level, the sequence is TGTGCCAGTCAGGGCGTCACAGATACGCAGTATTTT.